The 4 T cell receptor beta chains given below trace back to one sample, sequenced in a study of blood T cell repertoires in COVID-19. Clones were read by immunoSEQ multiplex PCR, and TCRdb kept only the in-frame ones, dropping some. The data show about 260,000 clones, approximately 85% seen once. The material sequenced was peripheral blood. These receptors came from a human donor in a cohort sampled during active COVID-19.

The chain carries TRBV7-6 and TRBJ1-1, with unresolved D. The length of the CDR3 is 19 residues. The V end lost 4 bases, the J end lost 1 base, and 25 bases lay between the germline ends. CDR1 and CDR2 from the germline V gene are SGHVS and FNYEAQ. The CDR3 protein is CASSSAPGGLLSKNTEAFF. CDR3 DNA sequence: TGTGCCAGCAGCTCCGCCCCTGGAGGACTACTCTCCAAGAACACTGAAGCTTTCTTT.

V and J are TRBV11-2 and TRBJ2-6; 12 nucleotides line up with TRBD2. The CDR3 is 18 amino acids. The ends lost 3 bases at V and 2 bases at J; junction bases unmatched: 5. CDR1 is SGHAT, CDR2 FQNNGV, per germline. CDR3 DNA sequence: TGTGCCAGCAGCTTCGGACTAGCGGGGCCAGCTGGGGCCAACGTCCTGACTTTC. This codes for CASSFGLAGPAGANVLTF.

The chain couples TRBV7-2 to TRBJ1-2; D not resolved. CDR1 and CDR2 from the germline V gene are SGHTA and FQGNSA. This CDR3 has 13 residues. V lost 1 base and J 8 bases, leaving 11 bases between the germline ends. The DNA of the CDR3 is TGTGCCAGCAGCTTAGGAAATACTGCAGGCTACACCTTC. It translates to CASSLGNTAGYTF.

The chain links TRBV5-6 to TRBJ2-1; a possible D gene is TRBD2 (5 bases). There are 15 residues in the CDR3. Looked up from germline, CDR1 is SGHDT and CDR2 is YYEEEE. V gave up 4 bases and J gave up 9 bases, with 20 bases separating them. CDR3 amino acids: CASSPDFAVPSEQFF. DNA of the CDR3: TGTGCCAGCAGCCCGGACTTCGCCGTACCCAGTGAGCAGTTCTTC.